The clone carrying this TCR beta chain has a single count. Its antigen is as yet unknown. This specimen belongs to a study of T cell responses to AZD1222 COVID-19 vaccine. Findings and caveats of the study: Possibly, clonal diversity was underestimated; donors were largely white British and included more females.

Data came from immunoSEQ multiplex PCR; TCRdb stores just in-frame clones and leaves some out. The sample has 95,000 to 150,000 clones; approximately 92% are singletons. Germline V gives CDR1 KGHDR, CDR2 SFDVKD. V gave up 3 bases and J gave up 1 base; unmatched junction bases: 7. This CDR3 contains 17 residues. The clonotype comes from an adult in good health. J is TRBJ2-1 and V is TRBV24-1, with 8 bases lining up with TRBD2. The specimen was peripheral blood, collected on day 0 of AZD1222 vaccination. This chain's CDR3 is CATSDPSLAGSYNEQFF. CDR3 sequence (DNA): TGTGCCACCAGTGATCCCTCCTTAGCGGGATCCTACAATGAGCAGTTCTTC.